A single sample gave rise to the 13 T cell receptor beta chains below, sequenced in a study of shared clonotypes between healthy human individuals. The protocol was immunoSEQ multiplex PCR, while the TCRdb copy is restricted to in-frame clones and leaves out a portion. The table shows more than 400,000 clones, with 95% to 97% occurring only once. The sequenced sample was naive CD4+ T cells sorted from blood. As for subset: CD45RA+ positively selected. The receptors originated from a woman aged 30 to 39 in good health.

The V call is TRBV27, the J call TRBJ2-5, with 9 bases fitting TRBD2. The DNA end lines up better with TRBJ2-7; the J call may be wrong. Germline V lookup: CDR1 MNHEY, CDR2 SMNVEV (reference sequence). The CDR3 has 15 amino acids. The CDR3, as DNA: TGTGCCAGCAGTCCAACTCTAGCGGGGCCACACGAGCAGTACTTC. This translates into CASSPTLAGPHEQYF.

A remark on this clone: Within the sample, other DNA sequences also encode this same CDR3. The V call is TRBV28, the J call TRBJ2-7; D not certain. Per germline, CDR1 MDHEN and CDR2 SYDVKM. CDR3 size: 11 residues. The V end was cut by 8 bases, the J end by 3 bases, with 8 bases between. CDR3 nucleotide sequence: TGTGCCAGCGGTCAGTACTACGAGCAGTACTTC. Translated, it gives CASGQYYEQYF. The variable domain in full, completed from reference TRBV28 and TRBJ2-7, reads DVKVTQSSRYLVKRTGEKVFLECVQDMDHENMFWYRQDPGLGLRLIYFSYDVKMKEKGDIPEGYSVSREKKERFSLILESASTNQTSMYLCASGQYYEQYFGPGTRLTVT.

The V call is TRBV7-2, the J call TRBJ2-7, with D possibly TRBD1 on 7 matching bases. This CDR3 contains 15 residues. CDR1 is SGHTA, CDR2 FQGNSA, per germline. V was pared by 3 bases and J by 2 bases, with 14 bases between. CDR3: CASSFRQGGTYEQYF. CDR3 sequence (DNA): TGTGCCAGCAGCTTCCGGCAGGGGGGCACCTACGAGCAGTACTTC.

This chain joins TRBV5-4 and TRBJ2-5; a possible D gene is TRBD1 (6 bases). The V end was cut by 1 base, the J end by 0 bases, with 7 bases between. The CDR3 sequence is 14 residues long. Per the germline V gene, CDR1 is SGHNT and CDR2 is YYREEE (reference sequence). The CDR3 nucleotides are TGTGCCAGCAGCTTGACAGGGAACCAAGAGACCCAGTACTTC. Translation: CASSLTGNQETQYF. Drawing the rest from reference TRBV5-4 and TRBJ2-5, the complete variable domain is ETGVTQSPTHLIKTRGQQVTLRCSSQSGHNTVSWYQQALGQGPQFIFQYYREEENGRGNFPPRFSGLQFPNYSSELNVNALELDDSALYLCASSLTGNQETQYFGPGTRLLVL.

The rearrangement uses TRBV29-1 and TRBJ2-1; TRBD2 matches at 9 bases. J was trimmed by 0 bases and V by 5 bases; bases with no gene match: 5. CDR1 SQVTM and CDR2 ANQGSEA come from the germline V gene. The CDR3 runs 15 residues. The CDR3 loop reads CSVTSGSSSYNEQFF. The CDR3 coding sequence is TGCAGCGTTACTAGCGGGTCGAGCTCCTACAATGAGCAGTTCTTC.

This chain uses TRBV30 with TRBJ1-3; D is ambiguous. V was cut by 5 bases and J by 4 bases, with 3 bases left in between. This CDR3 spans 10 amino acids. Germline CDR1 is GTSNPN and CDR2 is SVGIG (reference sequence). CDR3 in DNA: TGTGCCTGGGAAGGAAACACCATATATTTT. Its translation is CAWEGNTIYF.

The gene calls are TRBV19 and TRBJ1-5; D remains ambiguous. The CDR3 runs 15 residues. Germline V lookup: CDR1 LNHDA, CDR2 SQIVND (reference sequence). The germline V and J ends were trimmed by 1 base and 4 bases, with 11 bases remaining between them. CDR3 sequence reads: CASSIGPITNQPQHF. DNA of the CDR3: TGTGCCAGTAGTATAGGACCTATTACTAATCAGCCCCAGCATTTT.

The rearrangement joins TRBV6-5 to TRBJ2-7; D possibly corresponds to TRBD2 (6 bases). The V gene lost 5 bases and the J gene lost 0 bases, with 14 bases spanning the gap. CDR1 is MNHEY, CDR2 SVGAGI, per germline. The CDR3 length is 15 residues. The CDR3 nucleotides are TGTGCCAGCAGTCCCTTAGCGGAGATCTCCTACGAGCAGTACTTC. Protein: CASSPLAEISYEQYF.

V is TRBV7-2 and J is TRBJ2-1; 9 positions match TRBD2. Germline CDR1 SGHTA, CDR2 FQGNSA. This CDR3 has 15 residues. Trimming at V came to 3 bases and at J to 4 bases, leaving 4 bases not matched to a gene. CDR3 DNA sequence: TGTGCCAGCAGCTTGTCTAGCGGGACTTACAATGAGCAGTTCTTC. Translated: CASSLSSGTYNEQFF.

The DNA of the CDR3 is TGCGCCAGCAGCTTGGTCGCAGGGCCGACCGGGGAGCTGTTTTTT. Translating it yields CASSLVAGPTGELFF. This chain links TRBV5-1 with TRBJ2-2, with TRBD1 as a possible D gene (5 bases). Trimming stripped 0 bases from V and 5 bases from J, with 11 bases between. Germline values: CDR1 SGHRS, CDR2 YFSETQ. The CDR3 runs 15 residues.

The gene calls are TRBV28 and TRBJ2-5, with 10 bases that match TRBD2. The J call is doubtful: the DNA matches TRBJ2-7 better. Germline CDR1 is MDHEN and CDR2 is SYDVKM. This CDR3 region has 12 residues. CDR3 in amino acids: CASLAGADEQYF. The CDR3 DNA follows: TGTGCCAGTCTAGCGGGAGCAGACGAGCAGTACTTC.

The chain is built from TRBV29-1 and TRBJ1-1; possible D gene TRBD1, 6 bases. CDR1 is SQVTM and CDR2 is ANQGSEA in the germline V gene. V was shortened by 4 bases and J by 7 bases, with 10 bases between the two germline ends. This CDR3 is 11 amino acids long. CDR3 region: CSVAPGVEAFF. CDR3 DNA: TGCAGCGTTGCCCCAGGGGTTGAAGCTTTCTTT.

The chain links TRBV5-1 to TRBJ2-5; a weak D match, TRBD2 (6 bases). The V end was cut by 2 bases, the J end by 5 bases, with 10 bases between. CDR1 is SGHRS, CDR2 YFSETQ, per germline. This CDR3 spans 13 amino acids. The CDR3 is CASSFTGEETQYF. DNA of the CDR3: TGCGCCAGCAGCTTTACGGGAGAGGAGACCCAGTACTTC.